This is a list of T cell receptor beta chains from one sample in a study of blood T cell repertoires in COVID-19. Clones were sequenced by immunoSEQ multiplex PCR, and TCRdb holds only the in-frame ones, with some missing. Here the sample spans approximately 230,000 clones, 65% to 90% being singletons. Sequencing was carried out using peripheral blood. The origin of the receptors is an elderly woman with active or convalescent COVID-19. The CDR3 runs from the conserved cysteine through the conserved F or W. Fields, in order: D gene, clone size, V gene, J gene, CDR3 DNA, CDR3 protein. D genes are given only for firm matches. Rows give clone size only sometimes, using once, few, many, or a class for an expanded clone.

d_gene: .
abundance: many
v_gene: TRBV3-1/TRBV3-2
j_gene: TRBJ1-1
CDR3nt: TGTGCCAGCAGCCAAGATCCAGGGTACGCTTTCTTT
CDR3aa: CASSQDPGYAFF

d_gene: .
abundance: once
v_gene: TRBV9
j_gene: TRBJ1-2
CDR3nt: TGTGCCAGCAGCGTAGCTTCGCAGGGTTATGGCTATGGCTACACCTTC
CDR3aa: CASSVASQGYGYGYTF

d_gene: .
abundance: .
v_gene: TRBV28
j_gene: TRBJ2-1
CDR3nt: TGTGCCAGCAGTTTAGTAGGAGGAACAAGCTCCTACAATGAGCAGTTCTTC
CDR3aa: CASSLVGGTSSYNEQFF

d_gene: .
abundance: .
v_gene: TRBV4-2
j_gene: TRBJ1-2
CDR3nt: TGTGCCAGCAGCCAAGAATTTACAGCTAACTATGGCTACACCTTC
CDR3aa: CASSQEFTANYGYTF

d_gene: TRBD2
abundance: .
v_gene: TRBV6-5
j_gene: TRBJ2-7
CDR3nt: TGTGCCAGCACTAAGACTAGCGGGGGATCCTACGAGCAGTACTTC
CDR3aa: CASTKTSGGSYEQYF

d_gene: .
abundance: .
v_gene: TRBV3-1/TRBV3-2
j_gene: TRBJ1-2
CDR3nt: TGTGCCAGCAGCCAGCGCGAGAGGGCCTATGGCTACACCTTC
CDR3aa: CASSQRERAYGYTF

d_gene: .
abundance: .
v_gene: TRBV5-1
j_gene: TRBJ2-7
CDR3nt: TGCGCCAGCAGCTTGGATGGACAACCCGCCTACGAGCAGTACTTC
CDR3aa: CASSLDGQPAYEQYF

d_gene: .
abundance: .
v_gene: TRBV20-1
j_gene: TRBJ2-5
CDR3nt: TGCAGTGCCGGGACTCAAGAGACCCAGTACTTC
CDR3aa: CSAGTQETQYF

d_gene: TRBD1
abundance: .
v_gene: TRBV7-2
j_gene: TRBJ2-7
CDR3nt: TGTGCCAGCAGCTCCGGGACAGGGACCTACGAGCAGTACTTC
CDR3aa: CASSSGTGTYEQYF

d_gene: TRBD2
abundance: .
v_gene: TRBV24-1
j_gene: TRBJ2-1
CDR3nt: TGTGCCACCTCTGCTAGCGGCCAGGCGTACAATGAGCAGTTCTTC
CDR3aa: CATSASGQAYNEQFF

d_gene: TRBD2
abundance: .
v_gene: TRBV28
j_gene: TRBJ2-1
CDR3nt: TGTGCCAGCAGTTTGCTAGCGGGAGGGTACAATGAGCAGTTCTTC
CDR3aa: CASSLLAGGYNEQFF

d_gene: .
abundance: .
v_gene: TRBV6-5
j_gene: TRBJ1-6
CDR3nt: TGTGCCAGCAGGGCCAGGGAAAACTATAATTCACCCCTCCACTTT
CDR3aa: CASRARENYNSPLHF

d_gene: TRBD2
abundance: .
v_gene: TRBV5-1
j_gene: TRBJ2-5
CDR3nt: TGCGCCAGCAGCCTTCGAACCGGGACTAGCGGGACCCAAGAGACCCAGTACTTC
CDR3aa: CASSLRTGTSGTQETQYF

d_gene: TRBD1
abundance: .
v_gene: TRBV28
j_gene: TRBJ1-5
CDR3nt: TGTGCCAGCAGTTTAAGGACAGGGACCCATCAGCCCCAGCATTTT
CDR3aa: CASSLRTGTHQPQHF

d_gene: TRBD2
abundance: .
v_gene: TRBV27
j_gene: TRBJ2-5
CDR3nt: TGTGCCAGCAGTCCAGGACTAGCGGGGCCAGAGACCCAGTACTTC
CDR3aa: CASSPGLAGPETQYF

d_gene: .
abundance: .
v_gene: TRBV5-1
j_gene: TRBJ1-4
CDR3nt: TGCGCCAGCAGCTTGGCCCTGGGAGGGACTAATGAAAAACTGTTTTTT
CDR3aa: CASSLALGGTNEKLFF

d_gene: TRBD2
abundance: .
v_gene: TRBV28
j_gene: TRBJ2-1
CDR3nt: TGTGCCAGCAGTTTAACTGCTAGCGGGAGGAGGAGGAATGAGCAGTTCTTC
CDR3aa: CASSLTASGRRRNEQFF

d_gene: .
abundance: few
v_gene: TRBV19
j_gene: TRBJ1-4
CDR3nt: TGTGCCACCGGGGTAGGTGAGGATAAACTGTTTTTT
CDR3aa: CATGVGEDKLFF

d_gene: .
abundance: .
v_gene: TRBV4-1
j_gene: TRBJ1-1
CDR3nt: TGCGCCAGCAGCGCAAGGTTCGAGGGAGCTTTCTTT
CDR3aa: CASSARFEGAFF

d_gene: TRBD1
abundance: .
v_gene: TRBV2
j_gene: TRBJ2-7
CDR3nt: TGTGCCAGCAGTGACACAGGGGGCTTGTACGAGCAGTACTTC
CDR3aa: CASSDTGGLYEQYF

d_gene: TRBD1
abundance: once
v_gene: TRBV6-1
j_gene: TRBJ1-2
CDR3nt: TGTGCCAGCAGTGGGGATCCGGGACAGGGGGCTGGTGGGTATGGCTACACCTTC
CDR3aa: CASSGDPGQGAGGYGYTF

d_gene: TRBD2
abundance: .
v_gene: TRBV27
j_gene: TRBJ2-1
CDR3nt: TGTGCCAGCAGTTTAGCGGGGGGGCAGGGTGAGCAGTTCTTC
CDR3aa: CASSLAGGQGEQFF

d_gene: TRBD1
abundance: .
v_gene: TRBV18
j_gene: TRBJ1-1
CDR3nt: TGTGCCAGCTCAGTAGGGACAGGCGAATGGAACACAGAAGCTTTCTTT
CDR3aa: CASSVGTGEWNTEAFF

d_gene: .
abundance: .
v_gene: TRBV28
j_gene: TRBJ2-1
CDR3nt: TGTGCCAGCAGTTCCCCAGGCGGGATGGGAAGGAGTGAGCAGTTCTTC
CDR3aa: CASSSPGGMGRSEQFF

d_gene: TRBD1
abundance: .
v_gene: TRBV2
j_gene: TRBJ2-5
CDR3nt: TGTGCCAGCAGTAGACAGGGTAGCGCCCAGTACTTC
CDR3aa: CASSRQGSAQYF

d_gene: .
abundance: .
v_gene: TRBV19
j_gene: TRBJ2-1
CDR3nt: TGTGCCAGTAGTAGCCCGCCAGGTGCTTCCTACAATGAGCAGTTCTTC
CDR3aa: CASSSPPGASYNEQFF

d_gene: TRBD2
abundance: few
v_gene: TRBV19
j_gene: TRBJ2-1
CDR3nt: TGTGCCAGTAGTTCCGGGTCTAGCGGGATGGTCGATGAGCAGTTCTTC
CDR3aa: CASSSGSSGMVDEQFF

d_gene: .
abundance: .
v_gene: TRBV3-1/TRBV3-2
j_gene: TRBJ2-2
CDR3nt: TGTGCCAGCAGCCAAGATCAGTACAGGGCTGGCGGGGAGCTGTTTTTT
CDR3aa: CASSQDQYRAGGELFF

d_gene: TRBD1
abundance: .
v_gene: TRBV24-1
j_gene: TRBJ2-3
CDR3nt: TGTGCCACCAGTGATTTCGGACAGGGGGCTCAGGATACGCAGTATTTT
CDR3aa: CATSDFGQGAQDTQYF

d_gene: .
abundance: once
v_gene: TRBV3-1/TRBV3-2
j_gene: TRBJ1-6
CDR3nt: TGTGCCAGCAGCCAAAACAGGGTATCCTATAATTCACCCCTCCACTTT
CDR3aa: CASSQNRVSYNSPLHF

d_gene: .
abundance: .
v_gene: TRBV18
j_gene: TRBJ2-7
CDR3nt: TGTGCCAGCTCACCTGGCTACGGGCAGGGAGAGCAGTACTTC
CDR3aa: CASSPGYGQGEQYF

d_gene: .
abundance: .
v_gene: TRBV20-1
j_gene: TRBJ1-5
CDR3nt: TGCAGTGCTAGTTACAGCTACAATCAGCCCCAGCATTTT
CDR3aa: CSASYSYNQPQHF

d_gene: .
abundance: .
v_gene: TRBV10-3
j_gene: TRBJ1-4
CDR3nt: TGTGCCATCAGTGACATTCCGGGAGAAGGGGAAAAACTGTTTTTT
CDR3aa: CAISDIPGEGEKLFF

d_gene: .
abundance: .
v_gene: TRBV2
j_gene: TRBJ2-1
CDR3nt: TGTGCCAGCACCCCGAACAGCAACAATGAGCAGTTCTTC
CDR3aa: CASTPNSNNEQFF

d_gene: TRBD1
abundance: .
v_gene: TRBV24-1
j_gene: TRBJ1-4
CDR3nt: TGTGCCACCGGACAGGGGAATGAAAAACTGTTTTTT
CDR3aa: CATGQGNEKLFF

d_gene: .
abundance: .
v_gene: TRBV29-1
j_gene: TRBJ2-1
CDR3nt: TGCAGCGTTGGTATTATGTTGGGAGGTGAGCAGTTCTTC
CDR3aa: CSVGIMLGGEQFF

d_gene: TRBD2
abundance: .
v_gene: TRBV25-1
j_gene: TRBJ2-1
CDR3nt: TGTGCCAGCAGTACAGCGGGAGCCTACAATGAGCAGTTCTTC
CDR3aa: CASSTAGAYNEQFF

d_gene: TRBD1
abundance: .
v_gene: TRBV6-5
j_gene: TRBJ1-2
CDR3nt: TGTGCCAGCAGCCTGACAGGGGATCGCGGCTACACCTTC
CDR3aa: CASSLTGDRGYTF

d_gene: .
abundance: .
v_gene: TRBV2
j_gene: TRBJ2-3
CDR3nt: TGTGCCAGCAGACGCAAATGGGGGGGCACAGATACGCAGTATTTT
CDR3aa: CASRRKWGGTDTQYF

d_gene: .
abundance: once
v_gene: TRBV6-2/TRBV6-3
j_gene: TRBJ1-5
CDR3nt: TGTGCCAGCAGCGCGGGCCGGGATCAGCCCCAGCATTTT
CDR3aa: CASSAGRDQPQHF

d_gene: .
abundance: once
v_gene: TRBV10-3
j_gene: TRBJ1-1
CDR3nt: TGTGCCATCAGCCCCCCCGGTCCCACTGAAGCTTTCTTT
CDR3aa: CAISPPGPTEAFF